This T cell receptor beta chain was captured by sequencing in a study of CD8 T cells in ankylosing spondylitis. TCRdb recomputed calls from the 5' RACE reads with MiXCR, one row per CDR3 protein. The table lists about 130,000 distinct CDR3 sequences, 7% to 8% of them singletons. This clonotype was recorded at least ten times. Trimming cost V 5 bases and J 2 bases; bases outside gene matches: 13. Germline-derived CDR1 and CDR2 are SQVTM and ANQGSEA. The CDR3 sequence is 17 residues long. Sequenced: blood, either unsorted or a sorted T cell fraction (not recorded which). The chain carries TRBV29-1 and TRBJ2-1; 9 bases agree with TRBD1. This TCR was recovered from a female donor with ankylosing spondylitis or in good health (not recorded which). CDR3 residues: CSVKIWGHRGPYNEQFF. The CDR3 nucleotides read TGCAGCGTTAAAATATGGGGCCACAGGGGGCCCTACAATGAGCAGTTCTTC.